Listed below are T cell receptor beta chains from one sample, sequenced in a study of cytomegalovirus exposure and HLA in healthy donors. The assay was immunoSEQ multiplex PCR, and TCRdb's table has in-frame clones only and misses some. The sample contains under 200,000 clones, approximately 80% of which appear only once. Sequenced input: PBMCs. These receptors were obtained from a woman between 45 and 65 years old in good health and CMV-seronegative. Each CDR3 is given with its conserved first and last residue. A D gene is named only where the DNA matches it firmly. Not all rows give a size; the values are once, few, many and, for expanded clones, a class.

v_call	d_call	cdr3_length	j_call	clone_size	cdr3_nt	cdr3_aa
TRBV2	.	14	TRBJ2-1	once	TGTGCCAGCAGGCGGCAGCGTAATATCAATGAGCAGTTCTTC	CASRRQRNINEQFF
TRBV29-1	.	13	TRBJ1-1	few	TGCAGCGTTGGGTCGAGCGGGGCCACTGAAGCTTTCTTT	CSVGSSGATEAFF
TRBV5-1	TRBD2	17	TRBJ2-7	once	TGCGCCAGCAGCCCTGGCCGGGCTAGCGGGCCTACCTACGAGCAGTACTTC	CASSPGRASGPTYEQYF
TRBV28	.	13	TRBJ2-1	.	TGTGCCAGCAGCGGAGGGGGCTTTAATGAGCAGTTCTTC	CASSGGGFNEQFF
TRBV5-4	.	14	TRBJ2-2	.	TGTGCCAGCAGCTTCTCGTCTGGCACCGGGAAGCTGTTTTTT	CASSFSSGTGKLFF
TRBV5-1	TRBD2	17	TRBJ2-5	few	TGCGCCAGCAGCTTCTTCTCGGGAGCATCGGGGGGAGAGACCCAGTACTTC	CASSFFSGASGGETQYF
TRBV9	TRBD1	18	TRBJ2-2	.	TGTGCCAGCAGCGTAGCCTCCACGGGACAGTTGAACACCGGGGAGCTGTTTTTT	CASSVASTGQLNTGELFF
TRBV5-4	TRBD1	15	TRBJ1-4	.	TGTGCCAGCAGCTTGGGACAGGGGGCCCGGGAAAAACTGTTTTTT	CASSLGQGAREKLFF
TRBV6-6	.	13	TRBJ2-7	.	TGTGCCAGCAGTGGTCTGAGGGACTACGAGCAGTACTTC	CASSGLRDYEQYF
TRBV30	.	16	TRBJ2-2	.	TGTGCCTGGAGTCTAACGAGGACTTCGTACACCGGGGAGCTGTTTTTT	CAWSLTRTSYTGELFF
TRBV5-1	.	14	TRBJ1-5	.	TGCGCCAGCAGCCGTGGGGGGGGGAATCAGCCCCAGCATTTT	CASSRGGGNQPQHF
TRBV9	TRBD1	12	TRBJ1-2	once	TGTGCCAGCAGCTCGACAGGGGAGGGCTACACCTTC	CASSSTGEGYTF
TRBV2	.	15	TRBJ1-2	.	TGTGCCAGCAGCGAGAAGGGCGGACTCGCCTATGGCTACACCTTC	CASSEKGGLAYGYTF
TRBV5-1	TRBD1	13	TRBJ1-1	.	TGCGCCAGCAGCGTAGGACAGGGGGCTGAAGCTTTCTTT	CASSVGQGAEAFF
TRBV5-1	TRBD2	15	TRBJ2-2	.	TGCGCCAGCAGCTTGGGAGGTAGCGGGTTCGGGGAGCTGTTTTTT	CASSLGGSGFGELFF
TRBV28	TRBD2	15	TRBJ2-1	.	TGTGCCAGCAGTTCCCCGGGACTAGCGGGAGTTGCGCAGTTCTTC	CASSSPGLAGVAQFF
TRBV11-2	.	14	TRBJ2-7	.	TGTGCCAGCAGCTTAGGTGGGGCGGAATACGAGCAGTACTTC	CASSLGGAEYEQYF
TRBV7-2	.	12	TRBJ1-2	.	TGTGCCAGCACCGAGGACAGATATGGCTACACCTTC	CASTEDRYGYTF
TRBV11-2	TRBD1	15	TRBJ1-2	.	TGTGCCAGCAGACTAAGTGGACAGGGGAACTATGGCTACACCTTC	CASRLSGQGNYGYTF